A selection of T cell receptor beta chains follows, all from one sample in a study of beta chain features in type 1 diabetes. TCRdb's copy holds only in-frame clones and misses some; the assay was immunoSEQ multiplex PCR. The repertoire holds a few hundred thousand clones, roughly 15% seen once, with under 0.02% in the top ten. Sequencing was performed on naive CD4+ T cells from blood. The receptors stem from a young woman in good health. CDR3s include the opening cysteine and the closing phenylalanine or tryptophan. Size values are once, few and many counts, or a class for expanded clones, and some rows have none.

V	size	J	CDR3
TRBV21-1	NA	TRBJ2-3	CASSRSTGTDDTDTQYF
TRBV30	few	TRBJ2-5	CAWSRRGSIRETQYF
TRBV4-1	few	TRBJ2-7	CASSQDRRQREGPSSYEQYF
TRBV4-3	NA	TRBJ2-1	CASSRGGGGPLNEQFF
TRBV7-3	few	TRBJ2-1	CASSLSPSGIVEQFF
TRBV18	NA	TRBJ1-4	CASSPDRATNEKLFF
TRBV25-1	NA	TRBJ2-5	CASSNDRGGGETQYF
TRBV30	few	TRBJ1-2	CAWSRDILYGYTF
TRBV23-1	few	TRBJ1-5	CASSHTRDRGFDQPQHF
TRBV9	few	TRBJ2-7	CASSASGAYEQYF
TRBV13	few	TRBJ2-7	CASSSGTSGRMVYEQYF
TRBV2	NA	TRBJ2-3	CASSNLAEADTQYF
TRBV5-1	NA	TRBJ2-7	CASSRTGEAYEQYF
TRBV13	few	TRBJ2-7	CASSPGRGRDPRGVPYEQYF
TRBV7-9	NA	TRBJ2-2	CASSLIPLASTGELFF
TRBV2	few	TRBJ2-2	CASHRGFPWFGELFF
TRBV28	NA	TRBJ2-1	CASSPTSGPYNEQFF
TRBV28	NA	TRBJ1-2	CASSLNIGYTF
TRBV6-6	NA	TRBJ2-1	CASSPEVGQFF
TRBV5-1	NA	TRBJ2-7	CASSWTRTEVTYEQYF
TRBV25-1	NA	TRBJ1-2	CASSESGTGADYGYTF
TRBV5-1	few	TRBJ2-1	CASSPTGNYNEQFF
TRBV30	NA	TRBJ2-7	CAWRFRGRTYEQYF
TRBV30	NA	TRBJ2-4	CAWTMTGGPQYF
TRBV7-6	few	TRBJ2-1	CASSLAFWQGNMYNEQFF
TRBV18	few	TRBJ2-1	CASSPRLAGYNEQFF